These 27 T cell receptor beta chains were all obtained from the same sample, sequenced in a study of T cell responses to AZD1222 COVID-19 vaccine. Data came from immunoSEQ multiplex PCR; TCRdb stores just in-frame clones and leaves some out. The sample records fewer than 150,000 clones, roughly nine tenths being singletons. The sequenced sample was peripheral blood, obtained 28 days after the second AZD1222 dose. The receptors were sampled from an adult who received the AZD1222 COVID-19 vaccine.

The CDR3, as DNA: TGTGCCAGCAGCTTAAAGGTCTCTCTAATAGAGACCCAGTACTTC. Translating gives CASSLKVSLIETQYF. The chain couples TRBV7-9 to TRBJ2-5; no reliable D call. The CDR3 is 15 residues long. V lost 2 bases, J lost 4 bases, and 14 bases lay in between. Germline V lookup: CDR1 SEHNR, CDR2 FQNEAQ (reference sequence).

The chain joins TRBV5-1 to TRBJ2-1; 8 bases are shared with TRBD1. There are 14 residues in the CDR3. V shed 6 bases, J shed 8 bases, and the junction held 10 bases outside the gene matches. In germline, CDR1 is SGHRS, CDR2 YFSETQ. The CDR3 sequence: CASTPDRVSDEQFF. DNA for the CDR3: TGCGCCAGCACCCCGGACAGGGTAAGCGATGAGCAGTTCTTC.

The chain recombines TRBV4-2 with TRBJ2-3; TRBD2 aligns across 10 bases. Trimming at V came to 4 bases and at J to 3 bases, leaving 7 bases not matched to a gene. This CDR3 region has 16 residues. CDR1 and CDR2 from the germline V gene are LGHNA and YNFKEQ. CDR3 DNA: TGTGCCAGCAGCCGAACCGGGACTAGCGTAACAGATACGCAGTATTTT. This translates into CASSRTGTSVTDTQYF.

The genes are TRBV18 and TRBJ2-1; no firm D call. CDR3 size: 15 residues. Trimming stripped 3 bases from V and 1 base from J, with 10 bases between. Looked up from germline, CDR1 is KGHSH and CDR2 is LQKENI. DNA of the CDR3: TGTGCCAGCTCACCGGGTACCGGTTCCTACAATGAGCAGTTCTTC. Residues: CASSPGTGSYNEQFF.

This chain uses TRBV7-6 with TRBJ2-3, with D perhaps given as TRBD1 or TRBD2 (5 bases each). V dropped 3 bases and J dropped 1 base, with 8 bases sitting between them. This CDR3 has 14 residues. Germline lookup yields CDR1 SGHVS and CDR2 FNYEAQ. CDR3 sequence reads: CASSLGPGTDTQYF. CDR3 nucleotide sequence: TGTGCCAGCAGCTTGGGACCAGGCACAGATACGCAGTATTTT. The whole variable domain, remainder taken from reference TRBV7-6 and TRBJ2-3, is GAGVSQSPRYKVTKRGQDVALRCDPISGHVSLYWYRQALGQGPEFLTYFNYEAQQDKSGLPNDRFSAERPEGSISTLTIQRTEQRDSAMYRCASSLGPGTDTQYFGPGTRLTVL.

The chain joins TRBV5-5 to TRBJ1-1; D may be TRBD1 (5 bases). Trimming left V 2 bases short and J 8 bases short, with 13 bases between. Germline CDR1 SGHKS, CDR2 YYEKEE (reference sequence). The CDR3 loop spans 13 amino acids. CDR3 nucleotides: TGTGCCAGCAGCTTTCAACCGGGACTCGAAGCTTTCTTT. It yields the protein CASSFQPGLEAFF.

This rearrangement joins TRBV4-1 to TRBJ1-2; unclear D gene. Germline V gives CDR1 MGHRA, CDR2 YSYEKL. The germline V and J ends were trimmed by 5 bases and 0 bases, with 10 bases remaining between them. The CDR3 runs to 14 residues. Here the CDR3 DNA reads TGCGCCAGCAGCTTCCGCACCTCTAACTATGGCTACACCTTC. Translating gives CASSFRTSNYGYTF.

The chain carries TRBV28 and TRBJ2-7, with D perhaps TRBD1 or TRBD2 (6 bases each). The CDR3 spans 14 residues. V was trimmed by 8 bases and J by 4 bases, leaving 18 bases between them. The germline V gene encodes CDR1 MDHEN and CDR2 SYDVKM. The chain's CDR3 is CASSQGGPIYEQYV. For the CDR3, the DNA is TGTGCCAGCTCCCAAGGGGGGCCCATATACGAGCAGTACGTC.

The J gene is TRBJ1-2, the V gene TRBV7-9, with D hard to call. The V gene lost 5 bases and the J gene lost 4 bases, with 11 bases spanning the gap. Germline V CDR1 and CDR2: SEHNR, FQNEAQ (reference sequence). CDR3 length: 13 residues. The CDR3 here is CASSPGRIYGYTF. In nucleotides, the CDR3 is TGTGCCAGCAGCCCCGGACGGATCTATGGCTACACCTTC.

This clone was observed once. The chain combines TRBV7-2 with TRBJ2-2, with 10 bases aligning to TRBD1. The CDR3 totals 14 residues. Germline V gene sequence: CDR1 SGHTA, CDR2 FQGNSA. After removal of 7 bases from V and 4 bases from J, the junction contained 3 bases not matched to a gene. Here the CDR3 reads CASTGTGVTGELFF. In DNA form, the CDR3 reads TGTGCCAGCACAGGGACAGGGGTCACCGGGGAGCTGTTTTTT.

CDR3 nucleotide sequence: TGTGCCAGCTATTTGAACGGGGTCGGGAACACTGAAGCTTTCTTT. Its translation is CASYLNGVGNTEAFF. The J gene is TRBJ1-1, the V gene TRBV18; D uncertain. Germline V gene data show CDR1 as KGHSH and CDR2 as LQKENI. V was cut by 7 bases and J by 1 base, with 16 bases left in between. The CDR3 length is 15 residues.

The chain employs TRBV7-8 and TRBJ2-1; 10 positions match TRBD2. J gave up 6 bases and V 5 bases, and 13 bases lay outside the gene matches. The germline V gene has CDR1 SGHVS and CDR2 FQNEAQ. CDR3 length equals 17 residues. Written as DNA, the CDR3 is TGTGCCAGCAGCCAGGTTACGGAGCGGGAGGGTTCCAATGAGCAGTTCTTC. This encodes CASSQVTEREGSNEQFF.

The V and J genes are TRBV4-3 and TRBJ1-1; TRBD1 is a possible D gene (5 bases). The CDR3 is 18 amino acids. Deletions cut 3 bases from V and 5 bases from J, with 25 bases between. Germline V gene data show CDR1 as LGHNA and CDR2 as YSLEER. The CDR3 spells CASSQEGALLPGRTEAFF. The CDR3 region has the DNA TGCGCCAGCAGCCAGGAAGGGGCCCTCCTTCCCGGTCGTACTGAAGCTTTCTTT.

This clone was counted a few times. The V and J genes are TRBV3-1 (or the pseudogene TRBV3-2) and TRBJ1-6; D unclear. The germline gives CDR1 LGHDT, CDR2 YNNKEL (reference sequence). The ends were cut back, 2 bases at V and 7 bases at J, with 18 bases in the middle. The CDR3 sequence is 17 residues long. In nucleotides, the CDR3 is TGTGCCAGCAGCCAAAGGGAATTGGCGGGGAGGAATTCACCCCTCCACTTT. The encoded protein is CASSQRELAGRNSPLHF.

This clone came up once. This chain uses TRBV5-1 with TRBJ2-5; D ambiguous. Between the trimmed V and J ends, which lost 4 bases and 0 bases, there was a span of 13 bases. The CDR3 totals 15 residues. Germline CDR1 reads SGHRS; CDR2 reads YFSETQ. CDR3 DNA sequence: TGCGCCAGCAGCCCCAATCGGCGAAACCAAGAGACCCAGTACTTC. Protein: CASSPNRRNQETQYF. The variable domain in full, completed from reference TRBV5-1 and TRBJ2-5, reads KAGVTQTPRYLIKTRGQQVTLSCSPISGHRSVSWYQQTPGQGLQFLFEYFSETQRNKGNFPGRFSGRQFSNSRSEMNVSTLELGDSALYLCASSPNRRNQETQYFGPGTRLLVL.

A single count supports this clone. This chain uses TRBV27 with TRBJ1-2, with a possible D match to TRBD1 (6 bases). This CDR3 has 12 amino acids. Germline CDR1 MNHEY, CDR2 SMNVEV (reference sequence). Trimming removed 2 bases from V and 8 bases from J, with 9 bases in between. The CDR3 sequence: CASSLTGNGYTF. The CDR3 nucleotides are TGTGCCAGCAGTTTAACAGGGAACGGCTACACCTTC.

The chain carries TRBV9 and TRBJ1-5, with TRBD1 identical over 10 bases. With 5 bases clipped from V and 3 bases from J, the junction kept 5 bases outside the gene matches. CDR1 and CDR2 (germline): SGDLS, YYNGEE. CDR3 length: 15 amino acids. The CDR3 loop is CASSETGGSNQPQHF. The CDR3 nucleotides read TGTGCCAGCAGTGAGACAGGGGGCTCCAATCAGCCCCAGCATTTT.

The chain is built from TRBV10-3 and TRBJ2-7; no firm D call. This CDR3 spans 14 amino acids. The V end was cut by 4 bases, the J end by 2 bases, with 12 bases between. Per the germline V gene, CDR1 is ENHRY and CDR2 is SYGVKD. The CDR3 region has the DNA TGTGCCATCAGTGGGACCCCTCGTACCTACGAGCAGTACTTC. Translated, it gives CAISGTPRTYEQYF.

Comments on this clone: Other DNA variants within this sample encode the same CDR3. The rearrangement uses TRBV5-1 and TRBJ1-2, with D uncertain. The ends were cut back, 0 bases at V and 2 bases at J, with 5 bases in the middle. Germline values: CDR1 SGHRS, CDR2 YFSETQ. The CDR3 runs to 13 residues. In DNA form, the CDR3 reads TGCGCCAGCAGCTTGGGGCAGAACTATGGCTACACCTTC. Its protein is CASSLGQNYGYTF.

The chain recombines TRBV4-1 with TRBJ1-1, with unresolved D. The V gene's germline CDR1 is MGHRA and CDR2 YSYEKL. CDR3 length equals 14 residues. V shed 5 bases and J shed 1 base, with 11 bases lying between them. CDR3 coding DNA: TGCGCCAGCAGCTACCGGGCCTCGAACACTGAAGCTTTCTTT. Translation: CASSYRASNTEAFF.

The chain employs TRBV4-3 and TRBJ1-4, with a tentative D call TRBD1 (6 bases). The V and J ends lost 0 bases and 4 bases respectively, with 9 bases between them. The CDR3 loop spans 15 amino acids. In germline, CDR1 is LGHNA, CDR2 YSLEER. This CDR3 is CASSQEGGGNEKLFF. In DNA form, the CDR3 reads TGCGCCAGCAGCCAAGAAGGGGGGGGTAATGAAAAACTGTTTTTT.

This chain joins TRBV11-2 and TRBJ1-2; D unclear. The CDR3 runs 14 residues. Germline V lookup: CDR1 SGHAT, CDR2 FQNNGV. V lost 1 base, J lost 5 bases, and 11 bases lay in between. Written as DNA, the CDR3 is TGTGCCAGCAGCTTAGGGGTCAGAAATTATGGCTACACCTTC. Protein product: CASSLGVRNYGYTF. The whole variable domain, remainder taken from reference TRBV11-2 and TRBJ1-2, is EAGVAQSPRYKIIEKRQSVAFWCNPISGHATLYWYQQILGQGPKLLIQFQNNGVVDDSQLPKDRFSAERLKGVDSTLKIQPAKLEDSAVYLCASSLGVRNYGYTFGSGTRLTVV.

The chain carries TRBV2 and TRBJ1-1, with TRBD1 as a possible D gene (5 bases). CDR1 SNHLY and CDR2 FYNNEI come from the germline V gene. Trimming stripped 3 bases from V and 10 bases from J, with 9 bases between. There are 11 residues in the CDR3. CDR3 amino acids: CASSDGGRAFF. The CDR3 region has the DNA TGTGCCAGCAGTGATGGGGGGAGAGCTTTCTTT.

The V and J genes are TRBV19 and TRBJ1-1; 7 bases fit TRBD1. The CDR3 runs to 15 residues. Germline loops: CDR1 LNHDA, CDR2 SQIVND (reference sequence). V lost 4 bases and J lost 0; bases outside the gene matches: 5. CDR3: CASSRPGGLNTEAFF. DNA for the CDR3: TGTGCCAGTAGTAGGCCAGGGGGTCTGAACACTGAAGCTTTCTTT.

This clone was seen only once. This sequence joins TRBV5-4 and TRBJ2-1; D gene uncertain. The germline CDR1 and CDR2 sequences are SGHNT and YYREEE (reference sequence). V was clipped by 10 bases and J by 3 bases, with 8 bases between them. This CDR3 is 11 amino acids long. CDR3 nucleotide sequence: TGTGCCTACAGATTCTACAATGAGCAGTTCTTC. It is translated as CAYRFYNEQFF.

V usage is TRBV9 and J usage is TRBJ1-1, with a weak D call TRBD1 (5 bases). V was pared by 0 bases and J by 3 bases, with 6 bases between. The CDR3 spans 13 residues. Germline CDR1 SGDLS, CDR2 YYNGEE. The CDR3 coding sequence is TGTGCCAGCAGCGTAGCACAGGACACTGAAGCTTTCTTT. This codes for CASSVAQDTEAFF.

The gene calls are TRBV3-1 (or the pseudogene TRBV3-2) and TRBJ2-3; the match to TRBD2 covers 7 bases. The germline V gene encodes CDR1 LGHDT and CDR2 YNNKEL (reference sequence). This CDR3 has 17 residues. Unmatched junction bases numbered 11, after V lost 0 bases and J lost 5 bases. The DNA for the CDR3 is TGTGCCAGCAGCCAAGATCAGGTTGGGGAGGGTTTAGATACGCAGTATTTT. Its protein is CASSQDQVGEGLDTQYF.